This TCR beta chain was recorded in a study of blood T cell repertoires in COVID-19. At the level of the study: COVID-19 samples collected from the United States, Italy and Spain covered acute and convalescent phases. In each case, the material was cDNA or gDNA derived from T cells, B-cell-depleted T cells, or PBMCs.

V trimming: 4 bases; J trimming: 4 bases; junction bases outside the gene matches: 6. The CDR3 loop spans 14 amino acids. The germline CDR1 and CDR2 sequences are LGHNA and YNFKEQ. Original processing methods: Amplification from reference gene primers served as the basis for estimated nucleated cell counts. Sequencing used immunoSEQ multiplex PCR; TCRdb keeps in-frame clones, though not all of them. The DNA was the basis for D and trimming; V, J and clone size are from that table. The sample holds 110,000 to 150,000 clones, roughly 79% seen once. The sequenced sample was peripheral blood. This clonotype originated in a human donor in a cohort sampled during active COVID-19. The chain links TRBV4-2 to TRBJ2-7; 8 nucleotides match TRBD1. CDR3 sequence: CASSPAGTGYEQYF. The CDR3 DNA sequence: TGTGCCAGCAGCCCCGCCGGGACAGGATACGAGCAGTACTTC.